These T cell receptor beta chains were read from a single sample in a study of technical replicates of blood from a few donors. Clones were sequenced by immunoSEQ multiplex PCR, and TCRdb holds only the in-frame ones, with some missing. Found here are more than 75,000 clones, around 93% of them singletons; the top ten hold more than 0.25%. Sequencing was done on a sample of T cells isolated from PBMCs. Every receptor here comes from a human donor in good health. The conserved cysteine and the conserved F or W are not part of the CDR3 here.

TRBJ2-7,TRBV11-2,ASSLGGQGAREQY
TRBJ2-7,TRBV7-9,ASSLTTETYEQY
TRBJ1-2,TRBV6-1,ASSERRTTSYGYT
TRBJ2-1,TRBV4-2,ASSQERSEQF
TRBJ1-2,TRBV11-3,ASSSGTGNGYT
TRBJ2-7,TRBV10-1,ASSDSDRFYEQY
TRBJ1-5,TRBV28,ASSFWAGVGNQPQH
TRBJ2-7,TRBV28,ASSTIRLVGRTSGLVGEQY
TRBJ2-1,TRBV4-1,ASSRASGATYNEQF
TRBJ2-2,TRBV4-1,ASEGGTGELF
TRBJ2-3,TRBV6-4,ASSDSGGSVDTQY
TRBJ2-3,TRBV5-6,ASSASQADTQY
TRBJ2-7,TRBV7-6,ASSLRDSLFNEQY
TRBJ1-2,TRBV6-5,ASSYSNSNYGYT
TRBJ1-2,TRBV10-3,AISGPLTTGLEGYT
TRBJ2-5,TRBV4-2,ASSPGLADGQETQY
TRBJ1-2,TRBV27,ASSLQEREDGYT
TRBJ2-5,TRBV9,ASSATSQETQY
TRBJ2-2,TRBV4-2,ASSQATGVNTGELF
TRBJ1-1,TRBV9,ASSVDGRYTEAF
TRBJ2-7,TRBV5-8,ASSSWTGSSYEQY
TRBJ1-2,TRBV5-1,ASSPQGAIEHGYT
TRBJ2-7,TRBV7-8,ASSLSGRSYEQY